This TCR beta chain is drawn from a study of identifying expanded T cells in peripheral blood. Some clones are missing from TCRdb's copy, which holds only in-frame ones; the method was immunoSEQ multiplex PCR. The sample holds tens of thousands of clones; roughly 88% are singletons and the top ten take approximately 5%. V lost 6 bases, J lost 2 bases, and 8 bases lay in between. Germline CDR1 is MDHEN and CDR2 is SYDVKM. The CDR3 has 13 amino acids. This clone was observed a single time. Its antigen remains unidentified. General observations from the study: Technical replicates showed about 1.2 changed clones; approximately 2 weeks around 15; four weeks 19. Clone count variance between approximately two-week samples rose with total template count.

Healthy donors had no documented immune events, such as infections, while sampled. Material: blood. The genes are TRBV28 and TRBJ2-1, with D unclear. The source is a person aged 18 to 69 in good health. The CDR3 nucleotides are TGTGCCAGCAGAGACTCAGCCTACAATGAGCAGTTCTTC. This encodes CASRDSAYNEQFF.